This TCR beta chain was obtained from a study of CD8+CD57+ T cells in acquired aplastic anemia. This clonotype came up many times. Genomic DNA provided the template from which TCR beta VDJ and CDR3 profiles were obtained. TCRdb re-analysed the reads in MiXCR, keeping a single row per CDR3 protein. The sample comprises around 250,000 distinct CDR3 sequences, around 60% of which are singletons, and roughly 8% rests with the top ten. This CDR3 spans 15 amino acids. Trimming took 5 bases from V and 4 from J, leaving 17 bases between them. Source material: sorted CD4+, CD8+, or CD8+CD57+ T cells (not recorded which) from PBMCs. The rearrangement links TRBV12-3 or TRBV12-4 to TRBJ1-1; unclear D gene. The receptor's source is a human donor with severe aplastic anemia or a healthy control (not recorded which). Here the CDR3 DNA reads TGTGCCAGCAGTCCTACACCCATTAAGGGCACTGAAGCTTTCTTT. Amino acids: CASSPTPIKGTEAFF.